This TCR beta chain emerged from a study of patients and donors after allogeneic stem cell transplantation. One entry per CDR3 protein, called by TCRdb with MiXCR from the RT-PCR reads. The data contain approximately 170,000 distinct CDR3 sequences, around 28% of them seen just once; the ten biggest clones take up around 3%. This clonotype has only a few counts. CDR1 is DFQATT and CDR2 is SNEGSKA in the germline V gene (reference sequence). V shed 4 bases and J 4 bases; nucleotides not matched to a gene: 6. CDR3 length equals 15 residues. The sequence was obtained from a human donor who was either an allogeneic HSCT recipient or a stem cell or donor lymphocyte infusion donor (not recorded which). It is not recorded whose cells these are; they may come from a transplant donor. The chain is built from TRBV20-1 and TRBJ2-3; TRBD2 matches at 12 bases. The sequencing input was blood, either unsorted or a sorted T cell fraction (not recorded which). Here the CDR3 reads CSATRLAGAADTQYF. CDR3 bases: TGCAGTGCTACTCGACTAGCGGGAGCGGCAGATACGCAGTATTTT.